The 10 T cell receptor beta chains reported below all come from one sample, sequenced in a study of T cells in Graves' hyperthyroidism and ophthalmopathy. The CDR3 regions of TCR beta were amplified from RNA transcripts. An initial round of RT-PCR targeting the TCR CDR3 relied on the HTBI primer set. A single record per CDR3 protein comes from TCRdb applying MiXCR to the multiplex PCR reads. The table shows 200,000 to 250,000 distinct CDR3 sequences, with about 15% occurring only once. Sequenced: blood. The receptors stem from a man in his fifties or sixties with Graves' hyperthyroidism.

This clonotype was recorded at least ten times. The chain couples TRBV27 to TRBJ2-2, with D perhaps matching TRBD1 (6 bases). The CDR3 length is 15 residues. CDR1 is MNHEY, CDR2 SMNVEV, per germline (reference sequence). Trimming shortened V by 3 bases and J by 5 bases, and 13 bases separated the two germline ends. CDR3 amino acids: CASSLRTESTGELFF. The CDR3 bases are TGTGCCAGCAGTTTGAGGACAGAAAGTACCGGGGAGCTGTTTTTT.

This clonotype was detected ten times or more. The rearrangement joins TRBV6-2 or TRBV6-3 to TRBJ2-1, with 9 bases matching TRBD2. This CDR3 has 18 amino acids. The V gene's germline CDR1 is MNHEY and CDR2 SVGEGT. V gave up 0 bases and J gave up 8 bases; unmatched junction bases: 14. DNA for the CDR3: TGTGCCAGCAGTTACTCGACGGGCAATAGCGGGAGCTTGGATGAGCAGTTCTTC. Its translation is CASSYSTGNSGSLDEQFF.

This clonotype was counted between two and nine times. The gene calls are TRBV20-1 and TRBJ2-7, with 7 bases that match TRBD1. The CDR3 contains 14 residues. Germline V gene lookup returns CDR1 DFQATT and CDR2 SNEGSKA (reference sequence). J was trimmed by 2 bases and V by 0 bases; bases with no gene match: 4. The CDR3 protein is CSAREGTVAYEQYF. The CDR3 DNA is TGCAGTGCTAGAGAGGGGACAGTCGCCTACGAGCAGTACTTC.

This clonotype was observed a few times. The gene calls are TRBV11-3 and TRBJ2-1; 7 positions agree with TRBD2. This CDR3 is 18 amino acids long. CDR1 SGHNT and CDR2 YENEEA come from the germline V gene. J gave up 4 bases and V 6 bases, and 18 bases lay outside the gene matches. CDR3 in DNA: TGTGCCAGCAGTCCGCGGCGGGGGTCGCGAGGGGAATACAATGAGCAGTTCTTC. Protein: CASSPRRGSRGEYNEQFF.

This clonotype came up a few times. CDR3 DNA sequence: TGTGCCAGCAGCTTAACCCCGACAGGGGGCTACAATCAGCCCCAGCATTTT. This encodes CASSLTPTGGYNQPQHF. The chain recombines TRBV11-2 with TRBJ1-5; 10 bases line up with TRBD1. Germline values: CDR1 SGHAT, CDR2 FQNNGV. The CDR3 contains 17 residues. V shed 2 bases, J shed 3 bases, and the junction held 7 bases outside the gene matches.

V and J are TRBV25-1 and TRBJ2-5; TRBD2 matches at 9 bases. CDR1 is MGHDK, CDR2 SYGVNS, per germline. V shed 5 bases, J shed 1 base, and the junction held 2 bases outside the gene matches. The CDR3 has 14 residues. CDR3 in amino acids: CASSTSGSQETQYF. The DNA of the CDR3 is TGTGCCAGCAGTACTAGCGGGTCCCAAGAGACCCAGTACTTC.

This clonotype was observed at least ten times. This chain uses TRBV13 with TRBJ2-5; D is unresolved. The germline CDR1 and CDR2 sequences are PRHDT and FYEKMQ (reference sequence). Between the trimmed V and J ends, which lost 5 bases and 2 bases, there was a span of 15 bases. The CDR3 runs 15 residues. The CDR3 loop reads CASSPSPQWQETQYF. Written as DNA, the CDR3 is TGTGCCAGCAGCCCGAGCCCGCAGTGGCAAGAGACCCAGTACTTC.

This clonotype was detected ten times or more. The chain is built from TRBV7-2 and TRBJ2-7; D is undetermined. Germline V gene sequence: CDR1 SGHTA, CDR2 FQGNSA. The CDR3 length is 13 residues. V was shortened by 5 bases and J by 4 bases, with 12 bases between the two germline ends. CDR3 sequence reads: CASSPGYIYEQYF. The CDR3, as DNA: TGTGCCAGCAGCCCCGGATACATATACGAGCAGTACTTC.

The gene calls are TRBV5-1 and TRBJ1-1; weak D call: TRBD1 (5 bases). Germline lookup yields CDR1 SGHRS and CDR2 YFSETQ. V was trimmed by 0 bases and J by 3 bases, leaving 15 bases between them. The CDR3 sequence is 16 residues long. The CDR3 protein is CASSLVGGVLDTEAFF. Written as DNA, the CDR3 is TGCGCCAGCAGCTTGGTGGGGGGGGTTTTAGACACTGAAGCTTTCTTT.

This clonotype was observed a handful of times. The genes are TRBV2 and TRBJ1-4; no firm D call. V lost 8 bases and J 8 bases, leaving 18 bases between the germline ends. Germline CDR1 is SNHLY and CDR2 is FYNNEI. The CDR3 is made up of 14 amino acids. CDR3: CASENPREREKLFF. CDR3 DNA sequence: TGTGCCAGCGAAAATCCGAGGGAACGGGAAAAACTGTTTTTT.